A selection of T cell receptor beta chains follows, all from one sample in a study of blood T cell repertoires in COVID-19. The protocol was immunoSEQ multiplex PCR, while the TCRdb copy is restricted to in-frame clones and leaves out a portion. Altogether tens of thousands of clones are present, roughly 86% being singletons, with the ten largest covering roughly 15%. Material: peripheral blood. The receptors were sampled from a human donor in a cohort sampled during active COVID-19. Each CDR3 is given with its conserved first and last residue. Fields, in order: V gene, CDR3 length, J gene, CDR3 protein.

TRBV7-3	13	TRBJ1-1	CASSLGGAVEAFF
TRBV28	13	TRBJ1-5	CAGNRVRNQPQHF
TRBV15	13	TRBJ2-3	CATSTQVPDTQYF
TRBV18	14	TRBJ1-6	CASSRRDYNSPLHF
TRBV29-1	12	TRBJ2-5	CSVIRDSETQYF
TRBV7-6	18	TRBJ2-1	CASSPRLAGTSSYNEQFF
TRBV28	14	TRBJ1-3	CASSLWRTGNTIYF
TRBV6-5	15	TRBJ2-7	CASSFSGTGRYEQYF
TRBV9	16	TRBJ1-2	CASSVDGQARGYGYTF
TRBV6-1	16	TRBJ2-5	CASSGSSGTGRETQYF
TRBV9	15	TRBJ2-6	CASSAQVSGANVLTF
TRBV27	16	TRBJ1-6	CASSLTDRGLGSPLHF
TRBV9	15	TRBJ2-3	CASSAWDSSTDTQYF
TRBV7-8	13	TRBJ1-2	CASSRPQGNGYTF
TRBV5-1	12	TRBJ2-7	CASSLGRDEQYF
TRBV7-8	12	TRBJ2-7	CASSPLAYEQYF